Below, one T cell receptor (beta chain) is given with its context. Its target is not known. The sample comes from a study of T cell responses to AZD1222 COVID-19 vaccine. Overall study results and limits: Nearly half of spike-specific TCRs reportedly go after variant regions that carry no mutations. Clonal diversity was possibly underestimated; the donors were predominantly white British and more often female. Breadth and depth of Spike-specific TCRs rose after two AZD1222 doses.

V lost 2 bases and J lost 4; bases outside the gene matches: 15. Germline assignment: CDR1 MNHEY and CDR2 SVGEGT. The CDR3 has 18 amino acids. Sequencing was performed with immunoSEQ multiplex PCR; in TCRdb, only in-frame clones are kept and a portion is missing. The sample gives tens of thousands of clones, approximately 90% of which show up once; roughly 6.7% is in the top ten. This specimen was peripheral blood, taken 28 days after the second dose of the MenACWY control vaccine. The source is an adult who received the MenACWY meningococcal vaccine as a control. The V call is TRBV6-2 or TRBV6-3, the J call TRBJ2-7; the match to TRBD2 covers 9 bases. The CDR3 DNA follows: TGTGCCAGCAGTTACGCCCTCGGGCTAGCGGGATTCCCATACGAGCAGTACTTC. This gives the protein CASSYALGLAGFPYEQYF.